Below, one T cell receptor (beta chain) is given with its context. The protocol was immunoSEQ multiplex PCR, while the TCRdb copy is restricted to in-frame clones and leaves out a portion. The table shows over 55,000 clones, with around 97% occurring only once. This specimen belongs to a study of technical replicates of blood from several donors. V was trimmed by 5 bases and J by 5 bases, leaving 17 bases between them. Germline V CDR1 and CDR2: SGHRS, YFSETQ. The CDR3 runs to 15 residues. Input material: T cells isolated from PBMCs. The chain employs TRBV5-1 and TRBJ2-1; possibly TRBD2 for D (6 bases). The clonotype originates from a human donor in good health. The CDR3 reads CASRNLPGVDNEQFF. The CDR3 coding sequence is TGCGCCAGCAGGAACCTCCCGGGAGTTGACAATGAGCAGTTCTTC. The complete variable domain, with remaining parts taken from reference TRBV5-1 and TRBJ2-1, reads KAGVTQTPRYLIKTRGQQVTLSCSPISGHRSVSWYQQTPGQGLQFLFEYFSETQRNKGNFPGRFSGRQFSNSRSEMNVSTLELGDSALYLCASRNLPGVDNEQFFGPGTRLTVL.